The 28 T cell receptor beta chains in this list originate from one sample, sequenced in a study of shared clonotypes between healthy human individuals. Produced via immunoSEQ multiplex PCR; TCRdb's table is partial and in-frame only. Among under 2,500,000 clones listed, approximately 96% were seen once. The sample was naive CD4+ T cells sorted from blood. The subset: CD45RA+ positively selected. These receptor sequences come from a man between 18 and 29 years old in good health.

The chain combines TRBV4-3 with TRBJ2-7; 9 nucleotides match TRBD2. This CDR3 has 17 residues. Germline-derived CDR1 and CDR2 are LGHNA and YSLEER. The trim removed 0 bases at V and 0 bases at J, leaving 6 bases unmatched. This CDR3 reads CASSQDLLAGPSYEQYF. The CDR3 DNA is TGCGCCAGCAGCCAAGATCTACTAGCGGGTCCCTCCTACGAGCAGTACTTC.

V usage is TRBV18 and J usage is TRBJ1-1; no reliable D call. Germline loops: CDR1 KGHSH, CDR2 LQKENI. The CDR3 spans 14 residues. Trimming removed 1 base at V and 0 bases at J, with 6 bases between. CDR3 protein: CASSPQRLNTEAFF. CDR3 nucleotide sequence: TGTGCCAGCTCACCACAGAGATTGAACACTGAAGCTTTCTTT.

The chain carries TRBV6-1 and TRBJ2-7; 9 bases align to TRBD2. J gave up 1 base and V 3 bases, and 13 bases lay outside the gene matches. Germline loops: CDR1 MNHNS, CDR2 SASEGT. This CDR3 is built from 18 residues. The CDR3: CASSDLGRGLAGSYEQYF. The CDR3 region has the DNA TGTGCCAGCAGTGATTTGGGGAGGGGGCTAGCGGGATCCTACGAGCAGTACTTC.

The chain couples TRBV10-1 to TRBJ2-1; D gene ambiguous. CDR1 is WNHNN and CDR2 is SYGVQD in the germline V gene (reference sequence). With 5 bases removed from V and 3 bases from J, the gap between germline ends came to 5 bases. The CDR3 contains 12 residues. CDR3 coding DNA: TGCGCCAGCAGTCACAACTACAATGAGCAGTTCTTC. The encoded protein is CASSHNYNEQFF.

DNA for the CDR3: TGTGCCAGCAGGAGTGACGGATGGGGGCCTCGATACACCTTC. Its protein is CASRSDGWGPRYTF. V is TRBV12-1 and J is TRBJ1-2; TRBD1 is taken as the D call from the table, unchecked against the DNA. TRBV12-1 is recorded as a pseudogene. There are 14 residues in the CDR3.

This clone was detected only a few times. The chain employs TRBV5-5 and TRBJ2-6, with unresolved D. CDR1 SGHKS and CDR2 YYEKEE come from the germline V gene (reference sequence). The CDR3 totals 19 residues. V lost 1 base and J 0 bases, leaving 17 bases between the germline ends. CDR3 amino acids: CASSLTGGPGFSGANVLTF. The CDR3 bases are TGTGCCAGCAGCTTGACGGGCGGCCCTGGCTTCTCTGGGGCCAACGTCCTGACTTTC.

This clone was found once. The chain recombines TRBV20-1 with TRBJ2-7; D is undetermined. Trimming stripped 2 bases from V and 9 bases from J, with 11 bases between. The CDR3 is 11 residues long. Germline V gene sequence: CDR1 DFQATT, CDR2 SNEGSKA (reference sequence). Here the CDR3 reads CSARFTPGQYF. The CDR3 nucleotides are TGCAGTGCTAGATTTACCCCGGGGCAGTACTTC.

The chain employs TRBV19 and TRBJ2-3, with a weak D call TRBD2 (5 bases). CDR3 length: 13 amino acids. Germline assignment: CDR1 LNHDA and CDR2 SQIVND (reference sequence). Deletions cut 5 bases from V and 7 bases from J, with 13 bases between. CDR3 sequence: CASSASPGYTQYF. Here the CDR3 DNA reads TGTGCCAGTAGTGCGTCCCCGGGATATACGCAGTATTTT. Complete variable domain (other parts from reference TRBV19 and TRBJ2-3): DGGITQSPKYLFRKEGQNVTLSCEQNLNHDAMYWYRQDPGQGLRLIYYSQIVNDFQKGDIAEGYSVSREKKESFPLTVTSAQKNPTAFYLCASSASPGYTQYFGPGTRLTVL.

This chain's CDR3 is CASSPPSGVGEKLFF. CDR3 nucleotides: TGTGCCAGCTCACCACCGTCGGGGGTTGGGGAAAAACTGTTTTTT. The chain recombines TRBV18 with TRBJ1-4, with D tentatively TRBD1 (5 bases). Germline V gene data show CDR1 as KGHSH and CDR2 as LQKENI. CDR3 length equals 15 residues. V lost 0 bases, J lost 8 bases, and 13 bases lay in between.

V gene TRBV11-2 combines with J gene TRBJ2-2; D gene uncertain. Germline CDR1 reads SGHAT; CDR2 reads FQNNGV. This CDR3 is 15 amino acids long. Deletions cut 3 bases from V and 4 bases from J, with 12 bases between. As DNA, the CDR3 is TGTGCCAGCAGCTTGCTTAGGGCCCCCACCGGGGAGCTGTTTTTT. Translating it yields CASSLLRAPTGELFF.

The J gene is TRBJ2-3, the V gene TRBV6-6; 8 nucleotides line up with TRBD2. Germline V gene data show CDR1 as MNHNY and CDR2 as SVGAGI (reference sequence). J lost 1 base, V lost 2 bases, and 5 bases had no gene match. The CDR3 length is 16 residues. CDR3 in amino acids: CASSYRPGGGTDTQYF. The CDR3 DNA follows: TGTGCCAGCAGTTACCGACCGGGGGGGGGCACAGATACGCAGTATTTT.

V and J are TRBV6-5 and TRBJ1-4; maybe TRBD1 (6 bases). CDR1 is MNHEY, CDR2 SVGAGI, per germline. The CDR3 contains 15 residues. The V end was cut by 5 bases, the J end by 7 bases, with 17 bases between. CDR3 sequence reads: CASSPTGTRGEKLFF. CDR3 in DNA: TGTGCCAGCAGTCCTACCGGGACCAGGGGTGAAAAACTGTTTTTT.

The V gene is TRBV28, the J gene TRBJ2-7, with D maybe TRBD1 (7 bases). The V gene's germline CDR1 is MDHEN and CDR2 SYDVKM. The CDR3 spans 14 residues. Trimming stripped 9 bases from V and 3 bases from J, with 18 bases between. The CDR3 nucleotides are TGTGCCAGTTATGCGGGGACAGCATTCTACGAGCAGTACTTC. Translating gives CASYAGTAFYEQYF.

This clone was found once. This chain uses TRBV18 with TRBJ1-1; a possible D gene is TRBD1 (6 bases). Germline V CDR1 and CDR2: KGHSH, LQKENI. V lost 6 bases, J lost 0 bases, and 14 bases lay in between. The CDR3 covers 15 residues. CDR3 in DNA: TGTGCCAGCTCCCCGACAGGACCCATGAACACTGAAGCTTTCTTT. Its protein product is CASSPTGPMNTEAFF. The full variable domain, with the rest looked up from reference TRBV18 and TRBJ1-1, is NAGVMQNPRHLVRRRGQEARLRCSPMKGHSHVYWYRQLPEEGLKFMVYLQKENIIDESGMPKERFSAEFPKEGPSILRIQQVVRGDSAAYFCASSPTGPMNTEAFFGQGTRLTVV.

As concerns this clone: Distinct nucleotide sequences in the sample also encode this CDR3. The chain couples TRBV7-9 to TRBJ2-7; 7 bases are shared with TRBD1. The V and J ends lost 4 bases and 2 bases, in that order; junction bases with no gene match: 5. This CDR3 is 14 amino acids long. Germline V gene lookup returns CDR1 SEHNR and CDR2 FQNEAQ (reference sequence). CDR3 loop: CASSSGQAPYEQYF. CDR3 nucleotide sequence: TGTGCCAGCAGCTCAGGACAGGCTCCCTACGAGCAGTACTTC.

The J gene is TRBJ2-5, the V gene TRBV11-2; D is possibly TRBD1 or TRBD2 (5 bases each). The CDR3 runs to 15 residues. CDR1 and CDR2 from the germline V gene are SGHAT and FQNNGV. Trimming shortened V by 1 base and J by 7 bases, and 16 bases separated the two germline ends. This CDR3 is CASSLAREYGGTQYF. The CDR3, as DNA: TGTGCCAGCAGCTTAGCCAGGGAGTATGGCGGGACCCAGTACTTC.

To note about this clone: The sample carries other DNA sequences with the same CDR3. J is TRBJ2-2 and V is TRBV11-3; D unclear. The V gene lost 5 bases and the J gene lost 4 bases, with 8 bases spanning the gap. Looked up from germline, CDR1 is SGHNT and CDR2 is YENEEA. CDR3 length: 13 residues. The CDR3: CASSLAGTGELFF. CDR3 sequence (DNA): TGTGCCAGCAGCCTCGCCGGCACCGGGGAGCTGTTTTTT.

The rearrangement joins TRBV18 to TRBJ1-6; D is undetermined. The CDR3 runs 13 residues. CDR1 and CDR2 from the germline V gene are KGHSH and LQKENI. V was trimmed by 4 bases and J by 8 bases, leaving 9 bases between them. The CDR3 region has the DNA TGTGCCAGCTCACTATCGTCACATTCACCCCTCCACTTT. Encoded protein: CASSLSSHSPLHF.

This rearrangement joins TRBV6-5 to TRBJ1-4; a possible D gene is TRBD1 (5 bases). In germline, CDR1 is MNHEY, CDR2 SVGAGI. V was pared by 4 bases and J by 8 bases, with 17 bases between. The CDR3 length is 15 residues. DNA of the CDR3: TGTGCCAGCAGTTTGGAGAGCTCCGGGACCGAAAAACTGTTTTTT. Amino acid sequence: CASSLESSGTEKLFF.

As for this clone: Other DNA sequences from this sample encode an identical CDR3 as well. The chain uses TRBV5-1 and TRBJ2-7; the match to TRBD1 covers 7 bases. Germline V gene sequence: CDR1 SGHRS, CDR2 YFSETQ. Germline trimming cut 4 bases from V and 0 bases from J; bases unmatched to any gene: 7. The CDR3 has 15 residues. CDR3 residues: CASSPGTASSYEQYF. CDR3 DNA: TGCGCCAGCAGCCCGGGGACAGCCAGCTCCTACGAGCAGTACTTC.

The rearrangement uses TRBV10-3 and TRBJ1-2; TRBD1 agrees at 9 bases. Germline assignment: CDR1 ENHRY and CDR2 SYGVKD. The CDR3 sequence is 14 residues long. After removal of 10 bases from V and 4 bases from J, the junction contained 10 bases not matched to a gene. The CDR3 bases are TGTGCCACCTTTGGACAGGGGATCTTCTATGGCTACACCTTC. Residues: CATFGQGIFYGYTF.

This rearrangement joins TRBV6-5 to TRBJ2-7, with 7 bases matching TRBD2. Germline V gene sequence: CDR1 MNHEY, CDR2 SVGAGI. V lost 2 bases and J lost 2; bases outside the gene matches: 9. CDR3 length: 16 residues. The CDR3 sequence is CASSYRAGEFTYEQYF. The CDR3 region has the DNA TGTGCCAGCAGTTACCGGGCGGGAGAGTTTACCTACGAGCAGTACTTC.

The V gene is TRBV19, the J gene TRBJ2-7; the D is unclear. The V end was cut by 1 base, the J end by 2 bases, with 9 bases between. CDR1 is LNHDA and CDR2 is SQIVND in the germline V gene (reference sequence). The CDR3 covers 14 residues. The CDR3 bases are TGTGCCAGTAGTATAGTTGAGGAGACCTACGAGCAGTACTTC. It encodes CASSIVEETYEQYF.

In DNA form, the CDR3 reads TGCGCCAGCAGCTCCCAGAACTCGGGCTACAATGAGCAGTTCTTC. Translating gives CASSSQNSGYNEQFF. This sequence joins TRBV5-1 and TRBJ2-1; D ambiguous. Between the trimmed V and J ends, which lost 3 bases and 3 bases, there was a span of 13 bases. The CDR3 runs to 15 residues. Per germline, CDR1 SGHRS and CDR2 YFSETQ.

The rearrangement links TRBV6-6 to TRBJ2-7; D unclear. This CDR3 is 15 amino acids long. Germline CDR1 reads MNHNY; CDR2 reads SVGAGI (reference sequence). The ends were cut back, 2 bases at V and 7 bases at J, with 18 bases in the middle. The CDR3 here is CASSYRTGSPLEQYF. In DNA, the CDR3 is TGTGCCAGCAGTTACAGGACGGGCAGCCCTTTGGAGCAGTACTTC.

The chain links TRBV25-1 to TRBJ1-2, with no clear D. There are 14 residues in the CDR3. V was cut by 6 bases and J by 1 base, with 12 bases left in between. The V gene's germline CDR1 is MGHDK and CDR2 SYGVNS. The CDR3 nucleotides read TGTGCCAGCAGCCCCATGGGGTTTAACTATGGCTACACCTTC. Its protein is CASSPMGFNYGYTF.

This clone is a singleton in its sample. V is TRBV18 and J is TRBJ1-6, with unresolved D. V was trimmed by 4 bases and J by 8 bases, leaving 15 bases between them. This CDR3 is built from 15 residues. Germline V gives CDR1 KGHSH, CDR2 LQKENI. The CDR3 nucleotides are TGTGCCAGCTCACGGAATAGTGGGGTCGATTCACCCCTCCACTTT. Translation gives CASSRNSGVDSPLHF.

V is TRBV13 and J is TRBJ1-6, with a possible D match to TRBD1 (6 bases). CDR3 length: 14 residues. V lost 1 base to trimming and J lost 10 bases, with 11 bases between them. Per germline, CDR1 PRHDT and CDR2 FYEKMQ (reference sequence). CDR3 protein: CASSLVEGDSPLHF. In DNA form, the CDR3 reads TGTGCCAGCAGCTTAGTCGAGGGGGACTCACCCCTCCACTTT.